A single T cell receptor beta chain is shown here with its context. As yet, its antigen is unknown. These data belong to a study of siplizumab effects on memory and regulatory T cells. Study conclusions and caveats: Siplizumab conditions gave an average of about 70% Treg-derived mappable alloreactive CD4+ clones, versus 25% to 30% for controls. Among sequences traceable to unstimulated CD4+ memory cells, alloreactive ones were significantly reduced by siplizumab.

TCRdb keeps only in-frame clones here, not all; method: immunoSEQ multiplex PCR. The sample lists some 96,000 clones, about nine tenths occurring once. Per germline, CDR1 SGHRS and CDR2 YFSETQ. With 2 bases clipped from V and 4 bases from J, the junction kept 6 bases outside the gene matches. The CDR3 covers 16 residues. The sample taken for sequencing was CD4+ T cells sorted from blood. J is TRBJ2-3 and V is TRBV5-1, with 11 bases fitting TRBD1. The sequence was obtained from a human donor in good health. The chain's CDR3 is CASSLSGQGAADTQYF. The CDR3 nucleotides are TGCGCCAGCAGCTTATCAGGACAGGGGGCGGCAGATACGCAGTATTTT. Full variable domain (remainder filled in from reference TRBV5-1 and TRBJ2-3): KAGVTQTPRYLIKTRGQQVTLSCSPISGHRSVSWYQQTPGQGLQFLFEYFSETQRNKGNFPGRFSGRQFSNSRSEMNVSTLELGDSALYLCASSLSGQGAADTQYFGPGTRLTVL.